This section outlines one T cell receptor (beta chain) sequence together with its context. The data belong to a study of blood T cell repertoires in COVID-19. The CDR3 sequence is 15 residues long. The germline V gene has CDR1 MNHEY and CDR2 SVGEGT. V shed 2 bases and J 5 bases; nucleotides not matched to a gene: 9. Generated by immunoSEQ multiplex PCR, the TCRdb table keeps only in-frame clones and is missing some. This repertoire shows about 170,000 clones, roughly four fifths found once; its top ten account for roughly 2%. The sequence derives from a woman aged 80 or over with acute or convalescent COVID-19. Sequencing was done on a sample of peripheral blood. The chain links TRBV6-2 or TRBV6-3 to TRBJ2-7; 7 bases align to TRBD2. CDR3 nucleotides: TGTGCCAGCAGTTACGGGCCGGGAGGTCACCACGAGCAGTACTTC. The encoded protein is CASSYGPGGHHEQYF.